This section outlines one T cell receptor beta chain sequence together with its context. Clones were sequenced by immunoSEQ multiplex PCR, and TCRdb holds only the in-frame ones, with some missing. The sample carries under 300,000 clones, roughly 89% recorded once. The data were taken from a study of blood T cell repertoires in COVID-19. Study-level background: The origin of the acute and convalescent COVID-19 samples was the United States, Italy and Spain. The cDNA or gDNA used as material had been derived from T cells, B-cell-depleted T cells, or PBMCs.

V shed 3 bases and J 2 bases; nucleotides not matched to a gene: 6. This CDR3 region has 15 residues. Germline CDR1 LNHDA, CDR2 SQIVND (reference sequence). The sequencing sample was made of peripheral blood. The receptor was isolated from a woman between 35 and 50 years old who had recovered from COVID-19. V usage is TRBV19 and J usage is TRBJ1-2, with 7 bases matching TRBD1. The CDR3 DNA is TGTGCCAGTAGTATGACGGACAGGCGAAACTATGGCTACACCTTC. Translation gives CASSMTDRRNYGYTF.